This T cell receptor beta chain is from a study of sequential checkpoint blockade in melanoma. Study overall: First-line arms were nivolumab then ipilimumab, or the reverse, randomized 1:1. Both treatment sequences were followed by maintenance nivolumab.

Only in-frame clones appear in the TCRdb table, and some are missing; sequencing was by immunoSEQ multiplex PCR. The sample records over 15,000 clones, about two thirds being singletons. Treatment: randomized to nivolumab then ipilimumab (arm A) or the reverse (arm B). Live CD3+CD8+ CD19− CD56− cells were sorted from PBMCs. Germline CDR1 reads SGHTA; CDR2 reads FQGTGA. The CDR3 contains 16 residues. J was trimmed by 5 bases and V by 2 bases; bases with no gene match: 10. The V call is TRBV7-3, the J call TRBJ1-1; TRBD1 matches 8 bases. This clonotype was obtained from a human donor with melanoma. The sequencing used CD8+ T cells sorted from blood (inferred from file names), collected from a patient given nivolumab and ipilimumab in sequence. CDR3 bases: TGTGCCAGCAGCTTAGTGGGGGGGACAGGCGGGACTGAAGCTTTCTTT. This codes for CASSLVGGTGGTEAFF.